This TCR beta chain was sequenced for a study of cytomegalovirus exposure and HLA in healthy donors. Overall study findings and caveats: When presence/absence was analysed, sequencing depth was taken to be roughly uniform across donors. The classifier reportedly diagnosed cytomegalovirus status with high sensitivity and specificity. Most TCR sequences were uncommon, yet certain public TCRs appeared in many donors.

Though probably carrying unrecorded immune exposures, donors were nominally healthy at sampling. J gave up 10 bases and V 2 bases, and 6 bases lay outside the gene matches. This CDR3 is 15 amino acids long. The V gene's germline CDR1 is GTSNPN and CDR2 SVGIG (reference sequence). In regard to this clone: Its specificity is not known.

The PCR contained 60 Vbeta and 13 Jbeta primers. Clones were read by immunoSEQ multiplex PCR, and TCRdb kept only the in-frame ones, dropping some. This table has more than 90,000 clones, 65% to 75% appearing once. The clonotype was recovered from a woman in her forties or fifties in good health and CMV-seropositive. The chain carries TRBV30 and TRBJ1-6, with 12 bases identical to TRBD1. The source material was PBMCs. The CDR3 loop reads CAWSRDRGRASPLHF. DNA of the CDR3: TGTGCCTGGAGTAGGGACAGGGGGCGCGCCTCACCCCTCCACTTT.